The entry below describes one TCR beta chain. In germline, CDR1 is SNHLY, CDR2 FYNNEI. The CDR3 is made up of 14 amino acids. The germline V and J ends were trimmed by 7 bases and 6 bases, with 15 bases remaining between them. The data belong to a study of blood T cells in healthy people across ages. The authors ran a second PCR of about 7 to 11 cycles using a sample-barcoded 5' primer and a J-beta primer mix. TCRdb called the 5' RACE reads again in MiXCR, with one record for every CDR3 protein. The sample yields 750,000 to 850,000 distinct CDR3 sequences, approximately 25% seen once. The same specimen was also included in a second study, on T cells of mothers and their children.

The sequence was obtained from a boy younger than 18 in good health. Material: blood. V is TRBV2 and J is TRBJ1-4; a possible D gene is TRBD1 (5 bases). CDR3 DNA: TGTGCCAGCAATCCCCGGGGCTGGGATGAAAAACTGTTTTTT. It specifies CASNPRGWDEKLFF.